The 17 T cell receptor beta chains below all came from one sample that was sequenced in a study of circulating and synovial CD4+ cells in juvenile arthritis. Sequencing used immunoSEQ multiplex PCR; TCRdb keeps in-frame clones, though not all of them. Altogether 30,000 or so clones are present, roughly 96% being singletons, with the ten largest covering 0.68%. Sequencing used CD4+ T cells from blood. Receptor source: a human donor with juvenile idiopathic arthritis.

The rearrangement joins TRBV18 to TRBJ1-5; possible D gene TRBD1, 6 bases. Trimming pared 4 bases from V and 1 base from J, leaving 8 bases between. Germline loops: CDR1 KGHSH, CDR2 LQKENI. This CDR3 comprises 14 residues. The CDR3 is CASSLDRSNQPQHF. DNA of the CDR3: TGTGCCAGCTCACTTGACAGGAGCAATCAGCCCCAGCATTTT.

In nucleotides, the CDR3 is TGTGCCAGCACACAAGGGACAGATTATGGCTACACCTTC. Its protein is CASTQGTDYGYTF. V is TRBV5-6 and J is TRBJ1-2; TRBD1 aligns across 7 bases. J was trimmed by 5 bases and V by 6 bases; bases with no gene match: 7. Germline V gives CDR1 SGHDT, CDR2 YYEEEE. The CDR3 is 13 amino acids.

The chain couples TRBV15 to TRBJ2-1; 8 bases line up with TRBD2. The germline V gene has CDR1 LNHNV and CDR2 YYDKDF (reference sequence). The CDR3 spans 14 residues. V shed 5 bases, J shed 6 bases, and the junction held 6 bases outside the gene matches. The CDR3 loop reads CATSGIRGGNEQFF. The CDR3 DNA is TGTGCCACCAGCGGGATCCGGGGGGGCAATGAGCAGTTCTTC.

This clone was detected a few times. The chain uses TRBV20-1 and TRBJ1-2; D is perhaps TRBD1 (6 bases). CDR1 DFQATT and CDR2 SNEGSKA come from the germline V gene (reference sequence). The CDR3 consists of 11 residues. The ends were cut back, 6 bases at V and 8 bases at J, with 13 bases in the middle. The CDR3 protein is CSAPGAGGYTF. Here the CDR3 DNA reads TGCAGTGCCCCAGGGGCCGGCGGCTACACCTTC.

As regards this clone: The junction departs from germline at one end; a sequencing error may be responsible. This same CDR3 is encoded by further DNA sequences in the sample. The CDR3 DNA is TGCGCCAGCAGCTCGAATACAGCCGGGACATATTCACCCCTCCACTTT. This translates into CASSSNTAGTYSPLHF. The J gene is TRBJ1-6, the V gene TRBV7-8, with TRBD1 as a possible D gene (6 bases). The CDR3 consists of 16 residues. Germline assignment: CDR1 SGHVS and CDR2 FQNEAQ.

The gene calls are TRBV6-6 and TRBJ2-7; 7 bases line up with TRBD1. The CDR3 loop spans 13 amino acids. The ends lost 6 bases at V and 5 bases at J; junction bases unmatched: 7. CDR1 MNHNY and CDR2 SVGAGI come from the germline V gene (reference sequence). The CDR3 is CASSLTGLHEQYF. Here the CDR3 DNA reads TGTGCCAGCAGCCTGACAGGGTTGCACGAGCAGTACTTC.

This chain joins TRBV27 and TRBJ2-3; 10 nucleotides match TRBD1. CDR3 length: 14 amino acids. V shed 4 bases and J 3 bases; nucleotides not matched to a gene: 1. Germline lookup yields CDR1 MNHEY and CDR2 SMNVEV (reference sequence). CDR3 nucleotides: TGTGCCAGCAGTTGGGACAGGGGAACAGATACGCAGTATTTT. It yields the protein CASSWDRGTDTQYF.

The chain links TRBV4-2 to TRBJ2-1; no clear D. The V gene lost 3 bases and the J gene lost 0 bases, with 9 bases spanning the gap. The CDR3 spans 15 residues. Per germline, CDR1 LGHNA and CDR2 YNFKEQ. CDR3 DNA: TGTGCCAGCAGCCAGGATCGGAGCTCCTACAATGAGCAGTTCTTC. It is translated as CASSQDRSSYNEQFF.

J is TRBJ2-2 and V is TRBV4-1, with 10 nucleotides matching TRBD2. Looked up from germline, CDR1 is MGHRA and CDR2 is YSYEKL. Germline trimming cut 2 bases from V and 6 bases from J; bases unmatched to any gene: 15. This CDR3 has 19 amino acids. For the CDR3, the DNA is TGCGCCAGCAGCCAATTGGGACGTGGCGGGACTAGCGACCCCGGGGAGCTGTTTTTT. Protein: CASSQLGRGGTSDPGELFF.

In this sample, this clone turned up once. Other nucleotide sequences from this sample produce the same CDR3. The rearrangement links TRBV7-8 to TRBJ1-1; D gene ambiguous. Per the germline V gene, CDR1 is SGHVS and CDR2 is FQNEAQ. The CDR3 length is 13 residues. Trimming removed 3 bases at V and 3 bases at J, with 8 bases between. The CDR3 here is CASSFDRDTEAFF. For the CDR3, the DNA is TGTGCCAGCAGCTTCGACCGGGACACTGAAGCTTTCTTT. The full variable domain, in which reference TRBV7-8 and TRBJ1-1 provide the parts outside the CDR3, is GAGVSQSPRYKVAKRGQDVALRCDPISGHVSLFWYQQALGQGPEFLTYFQNEAQLDKSGLPSDRFFAERPEGSVSTLKIQRTQQEDSAVYLCASSFDRDTEAFFGQGTRLTVV.

The chain's CDR3 is CASSPPPGPGNTIYF. The CDR3 coding sequence is TGTGCCAGCAGTCCCCCACCAGGGCCCGGAAACACCATATATTTT. The genes are TRBV28 and TRBJ1-3, with D possibly matching TRBD1 (5 bases). Trimming cost V 5 bases and J 4 bases, with 15 bases left between them. Germline CDR1 and CDR2: MDHEN and SYDVKM. There are 15 residues in the CDR3.

This chain links TRBV9 with TRBJ2-7, with D maybe TRBD2 (6 bases). Germline V CDR1 and CDR2: SGDLS, YYNGEE. This CDR3 contains 14 residues. V lost 0 bases, J lost 2 bases, and 9 bases lay in between. This CDR3 reads CASSVDGGAYEQYF. Here the CDR3 DNA reads TGTGCCAGCAGCGTAGACGGCGGGGCCTACGAGCAGTACTTC. Full variable domain (rest looked up from reference TRBV9 and TRBJ2-7): DSGVTQTPKHLITATGQRVTLRCSPRSGDLSVYWYQQSLDQGLQFLIQYYNGEERAKGNILERFSAQQFPDLHSELNLSSLELGDSALYFCASSVDGGAYEQYFGPGTRLTVT.

Turning to this clone: Other DNA sequences in the same sample also yield this CDR3. The chain is built from TRBV6-4 and TRBJ1-6, with D maybe TRBD1 (5 bases). Germline V lookup: CDR1 MRHNA, CDR2 SNTAGT. CDR3 length: 13 residues. Trimming shortened V by 2 bases and J by 10 bases, and 9 bases separated the two germline ends. The CDR3 is CASSDRRGSPLHF. CDR3 bases: TGTGCCAGCAGTGACCGTAGGGGATCACCCCTCCACTTT.

The chain combines TRBV5-5 with TRBJ2-7, with 11 bases identical to TRBD1. V lost 4 bases to trimming and J lost 2 bases; unmatched junction nucleotides: 11. This CDR3 is built from 17 residues. Germline-derived CDR1 and CDR2 are SGHKS and YYEKEE (reference sequence). The CDR3 DNA follows: TGTGCCAGCAGCCCCGGGACAGGGGGTTGGGGGCCCTACGAGCAGTACTTC. As protein: CASSPGTGGWGPYEQYF.

This clone showed up just once. The chain employs TRBV14 and TRBJ2-2; TRBD2 matches at 14 bases. CDR3 length: 17 amino acids. Looked up from germline, CDR1 is SGHDN and CDR2 is FVKESK. V lost 6 bases, J lost 8 bases, and 11 bases stayed unmatched. The CDR3 DNA sequence: TGTGCCAGCAGGCGGACTCGGGGACTAGCGGGAGTAGGGGAGCTGTTTTTT. Its translation is CASRRTRGLAGVGELFF.

The chain combines TRBV5-4 with TRBJ2-7; TRBD2 matches at 12 bases. The germline V gene encodes CDR1 SGHNT and CDR2 YYREEE (reference sequence). The CDR3 runs to 16 residues. After removal of 3 bases from V and 5 bases from J, the junction contained 9 bases not matched to a gene. CDR3 residues: CASSSGGLAGFNEQYF. In nucleotides, the CDR3 is TGTGCCAGCAGCTCGGGAGGACTAGCGGGATTCAACGAGCAGTACTTC.

The J gene is TRBJ2-3, the V gene TRBV7-3; D unclear. Between the trimmed V and J ends, which lost 3 bases and 0 bases, there was a span of 13 bases. The CDR3 covers 16 residues. Germline-derived CDR1 and CDR2 are SGHTA and FQGTGA. This CDR3 reads CASSLGALDSTDTQYF. The CDR3 bases are TGTGCCAGCAGCTTGGGCGCCCTTGACAGCACAGATACGCAGTATTTT.